Below are 5 T cell receptor beta chains sequenced from a single sample in a study of cytomegalovirus exposure and HLA in healthy donors. In the PCR, 60 Vbeta and 13 Jbeta primers were used. Only in-frame clones appear in the TCRdb table, and some are missing; sequencing was by immunoSEQ multiplex PCR. The table shows some 110,000 clones, with about 70% occurring only once. Sequenced: PBMCs. All receptors come from a man aged 25-45 years in good health and CMV-seropositive.

The chain carries TRBV7-9 and TRBJ1-1; D possibly corresponds to TRBD1 (5 bases). Germline CDR1 is SEHNR and CDR2 is FQNEAQ (reference sequence). With 6 bases removed from V and 0 bases from J, the gap between germline ends came to 14 bases. This CDR3 region has 15 residues. Here the CDR3 DNA reads TGTGCCAGCAGGACCATGATACAGGTGAACACTGAAGCTTTCTTT. This translates into CASRTMIQVNTEAFF.

This clone appeared once. The chain has TRBV18 and TRBJ1-2, with D possibly TRBD1 on 5 matching bases. This CDR3 has 17 amino acids. The V end lost 0 bases, the J end lost 2 bases, and 16 bases lay between the germline ends. Germline loops: CDR1 KGHSH, CDR2 LQKENI. CDR3 in DNA: TGTGCCAGCTCACCACCGGGCTCGAGGGGAGGAAACTATGGCTACACCTTC. As protein: CASSPPGSRGGNYGYTF.

This clone was counted a few times. This chain joins TRBV5-6 and TRBJ1-1; 9 nucleotides line up with TRBD1. Germline CDR1 is SGHDT and CDR2 is YYEEEE. This CDR3 has 15 residues. J gave up 1 base and V 3 bases, and 4 bases lay outside the gene matches. The CDR3: CASSWGTGKNTEAFF. CDR3 DNA: TGTGCCAGCAGCTGGGGGACAGGGAAGAACACTGAAGCTTTCTTT.

The CDR3 DNA follows: TGTGCCAGCAGTGGCGAGGTCTACGGGGGACCCTCCTACGAGCAGTACTTC. This translates into CASSGEVYGGPSYEQYF. This chain connects TRBV6-1 to TRBJ2-7; possibly TRBD2 for D (6 bases). Germline assignment: CDR1 MNHNS and CDR2 SASEGT. V lost 4 bases, J lost 0 bases, and 19 bases lay in between. The CDR3 has 17 residues.

The rearrangement uses TRBV30 and TRBJ2-5, with 11 bases lining up with TRBD2. The CDR3 extends over 16 amino acids. From germline, CDR1 is GTSNPN and CDR2 SVGIG (reference sequence). J was trimmed by 1 base and V by 3 bases; bases with no gene match: 7. CDR3 residues: CAWRLRGLAVQETQYF. The DNA for the CDR3 is TGTGCCTGGAGGCTCCGGGGACTAGCGGTCCAAGAGACCCAGTACTTC.